The 22 T cell receptor beta chains given below trace back to one sample, sequenced in a study of radiation and T cells in renal cell carcinoma (dated by TCRdb to 2020 to 2021). Per the publication, the time point label means: tumor resected at nephrectomy. What the treatment or condition label conveys for this sample: 15 Gy SBRT to primary tumor, nephrectomy 4 weeks later. Library prep was done by the immunoSEQ multiplex PCR assay. TCRdb obtained this table from immuneACCESS and retained in-frame rearrangements with V and J assigned. These tables miss some clones; where compared with another copy, unresolved V genes account for less than half of the shortfall, and the remainder is unexplained. Recorded for this sample are 15,000 to 20,000 clones; about half of them occurred a single time. Around two fifths of the sample goes to the ten largest clones. The material was tumor tissue, obtained from a patient whose treatment included radiotherapy and nephrectomy. All receptors derive from a woman between 55 and 75 years old with renal cell carcinoma.

The chain uses TRBV5-1 and TRBJ2-7; TRBD1 matches at 9 bases. Germline CDR1 reads SGHRS; CDR2 reads YFSETQ. Trimming at V came to 4 bases and at J to 3 bases, leaving 8 bases not matched to a gene. This CDR3 is built from 15 residues. The CDR3 nucleotides read TGCGCCAGCAGCGACCCAGGACAGGGGTTCTACGAGCAGTACTTC. It yields the protein CASSDPGQGFYEQYF.

This chain links TRBV19 with TRBJ2-3, with 8 bases identical to TRBD1. Unmatched junction bases numbered 7, after V lost 6 bases and J lost 5 bases. The germline gives CDR1 LNHDA, CDR2 SQIVND (reference sequence). The CDR3 contains 14 residues. CDR3 coding DNA: TGTGCCAGTAGGAGGGACAGGACCTTAGATACGCAGTATTTT. It specifies CASRRDRTLDTQYF.

This clone was observed many times. The chain is built from TRBV9 and TRBJ1-2; no reliable D call. The V gene's germline CDR1 is SGDLS and CDR2 YYNGEE. V was clipped by 4 bases and J by 6 bases, with 16 bases between them. The CDR3 sequence is 14 residues long. The chain's CDR3 is CASSSRPPRDGYTF. CDR3 nucleotide sequence: TGTGCCAGCAGCTCTCGGCCCCCCCGGGATGGCTACACCTTC.

Many counts were recorded for this clone. The sample has other DNA sequences that encode this CDR3 too. The chain links TRBV7-9 to TRBJ1-1; TRBD1 is a possible D gene (5 bases). The CDR3 extends over 13 amino acids. Between the trimmed V and J ends, which lost 1 base and 4 bases, there was a span of 7 bases. The V gene's germline CDR1 is SEHNR and CDR2 FQNEAQ (reference sequence). The CDR3 here is CASSLEGATEAFF. The CDR3 bases are TGTGCCAGCAGCTTAGAAGGGGCCACTGAAGCTTTCTTT. The full variable domain, with the rest looked up from reference TRBV7-9 and TRBJ1-1, is DTGVSQNPRHKITKRGQNVTFRCDPISEHNRLYWYRQTLGQGPEFLTYFQNEAQLEKSRLLSDRFSAERPKGSFSTLEIQRTEQGDSAMYLCASSLEGATEAFFGQGTRLTVV.

This clone has more than one count but fewer than ten. The V call is TRBV19, the J call TRBJ1-6, with 7 bases matching TRBD1. J lost 8 bases, V lost 7 bases, and 8 bases had no gene match. CDR1 is LNHDA and CDR2 is SQIVND in the germline V gene (reference sequence). CDR3 length: 14 residues. The CDR3: CASNTGTEYSPLHF. The CDR3, as DNA: TGTGCCAGTAACACCGGGACAGAATATTCACCCCTCCACTTT.

The rearrangement uses TRBV6-6 and TRBJ1-1; maybe TRBD1 (6 bases). The germline CDR1 and CDR2 sequences are MNHNY and SVGAGI (reference sequence). Between the trimmed V and J ends, which lost 2 bases and 8 bases, there was a span of 15 bases. The CDR3 runs 14 residues. CDR3 region: CASSYVRGGFEAFF. The DNA for the CDR3 is TGTGCCAGCAGTTACGTAAGGGGGGGATTCGAAGCTTTCTTT.

The CDR3 DNA follows: TGTGCCAGCAGAGGGACAGGGGAGGGGGAGACCCAGTACTTC. Residues: CASRGTGEGETQYF. V and J are TRBV6-5 and TRBJ2-5, with TRBD1 matching over 10 bases. Germline V gene data show CDR1 as MNHEY and CDR2 as SVGAGI. CDR3 length: 14 amino acids. Unmatched junction bases numbered 6, after V lost 6 bases and J lost 5 bases.

This clone was detected a few times. This chain uses TRBV9 with TRBJ1-2, with D perhaps TRBD1 (5 bases). The CDR3 consists of 16 residues. Trimming left V 0 bases short and J 0 bases short, with 12 bases between. Per germline, CDR1 SGDLS and CDR2 YYNGEE. The CDR3, as DNA: TGTGCCAGCAGCGTAGGGGACGGTTCAGCTAACTATGGCTACACCTTC. As protein: CASSVGDGSANYGYTF.

The chain recombines TRBV5-6 with TRBJ1-2, with 9 positions matching TRBD1. Looked up from germline, CDR1 is SGHDT and CDR2 is YYEEEE. The CDR3 contains 14 residues. With 4 bases clipped from V and 5 bases from J, the junction kept 6 bases outside the gene matches. Here the CDR3 DNA reads TGTGCCAGCAGCGCGGGACAGGGTAGATATGGCTACACCTTC. Translation gives CASSAGQGRYGYTF.

This chain uses TRBV15 with TRBJ2-4, with 15 bases aligning to TRBD2. Looked up from germline, CDR1 is LNHNV and CDR2 is YYDKDF (reference sequence). V shed 4 bases, J shed 6 bases, and the junction held 7 bases outside the gene matches. This CDR3 comprises 17 residues. CDR3 nucleotides: TGTGCCACCAGCACCGGACTAGCGGGAGGGTTGGGAAACATTCAGTACTTC. This translates into CATSTGLAGGLGNIQYF.

For this clone: It may be a read error: a sequence one base away is much more abundant. J is TRBJ2-3 and V is TRBV7-7; D gene ambiguous. The CDR3 sequence is 15 residues long. The germline V gene encodes CDR1 SSHAT and CDR2 FNYEAQ (reference sequence). DNA for the CDR3: TGCGCCAGCAGCTTAGTCGCCGGATACACAGATACGCAGTATTTT. This sequence encodes CASSLVAGYTDTQYF.

The CDR3 protein is CASSMEGQGHSPLHF. CDR3 DNA sequence: TGTGCCAGTAGTATGGAGGGACAGGGGCATTCACCCCTCCACTTT. The chain has TRBV19 and TRBJ1-6; 10 positions agree with TRBD1. J was trimmed by 8 bases and V by 3 bases; bases with no gene match: 4. CDR3 size: 15 residues. CDR1 is LNHDA and CDR2 is SQIVND in the germline V gene (reference sequence).

The chain carries TRBV6-5 and TRBJ2-2; D not certain. This CDR3 has 15 amino acids. From germline, CDR1 is MNHEY and CDR2 SVGAGI. The ends were cut back, 7 bases at V and 4 bases at J, with 16 bases in the middle. The CDR3 reads CASTRLTILTGELFF. The CDR3 DNA is TGTGCCAGCACCAGACTTACTATCCTCACCGGGGAGCTGTTTTTT.

V is TRBV18 and J is TRBJ1-2; D is uncertain. Trimming left V 2 bases short and J 1 base short, with 14 bases between. The CDR3 has 16 residues. CDR1 is KGHSH, CDR2 LQKENI, per germline. Written as DNA, the CDR3 is TGTGCCAGCTCACCAGTAGGAGGAGGTCGTAACTATGGCTACACCTTC. It specifies CASSPVGGGRNYGYTF.

The chain recombines TRBV6-5 with TRBJ2-3; D might be TRBD2 (5 bases). The V end lost 10 bases, the J end lost 2 bases, and 7 bases lay between the germline ends. The CDR3 extends over 11 amino acids. Germline V lookup: CDR1 MNHEY, CDR2 SVGAGI. The CDR3 spells CATADTDTQYF. In nucleotides, the CDR3 is TGTGCCACAGCGGACACAGATACGCAGTATTTT.

As for this clone: Compared with germline, one end of the junction differs, possibly owing to a read error. This chain joins TRBV6-5 and TRBJ1-1; maybe TRBD1 (6 bases). Germline V gene lookup returns CDR1 MNHEY and CDR2 SVGAGI. This CDR3 has 12 amino acids. This chain's CDR3 is CAISVDSGTTFF. In DNA form, the CDR3 reads TGTGCCATCAGTGTCGACTCAGGGACAACTTTCTTT.

The chain recombines TRBV28 with TRBJ2-7; 8 bases map to TRBD1. The V and J ends lost 4 bases and 0 bases, in that order; junction bases with no gene match: 11. The CDR3 runs 17 residues. Germline lookup yields CDR1 MDHEN and CDR2 SYDVKM. CDR3 sequence (DNA): TGTGCCAGCAGTTGCGCCCTCAGGACAGGGAGCTCCTACGAGCAGTACTTC. Amino acid sequence: CASSCALRTGSSYEQYF.

J is TRBJ1-4 and V is TRBV9; 7 bases align to TRBD1. The germline V gene has CDR1 SGDLS and CDR2 YYNGEE. This CDR3 is built from 16 residues. Germline trimming cut 4 bases from V and 5 bases from J; bases unmatched to any gene: 11. CDR3 DNA sequence: TGTGCCAGCAGCCCAGGGGGACGCCAACCAAATGAAAAACTGTTTTTT. Its protein product is CASSPGGRQPNEKLFF. The whole variable domain, remainder taken from reference TRBV9 and TRBJ1-4, is DSGVTQTPKHLITATGQRVTLRCSPRSGDLSVYWYQQSLDQGLQFLIQYYNGEERAKGNILERFSAQQFPDLHSELNLSSLELGDSALYFCASSPGGRQPNEKLFFGSGTQLSVL.

In this sample, this clone turned up a few times. The V and J genes are TRBV7-9 and TRBJ1-2, with 9 bases aligning to TRBD1. Germline trimming cut 5 bases from V and 5 bases from J; bases unmatched to any gene: 12. Germline V gives CDR1 SEHNR, CDR2 FQNEAQ (reference sequence). CDR3 length: 16 amino acids. The DNA of the CDR3 is TGTGCCAGCAGCCCAACCCGTCCGGACAGGGGATATGGCTACACCTTC. It encodes CASSPTRPDRGYGYTF.

This sequence joins TRBV7-2 and TRBJ2-3, with unresolved D. Trimming stripped 3 bases from V and 0 bases from J, with 7 bases between. This CDR3 is built from 14 residues. Germline assignment: CDR1 SGHTA and CDR2 FQGNSA. The CDR3 protein is CASSLHPSTDTQYF. As DNA, the CDR3 is TGTGCCAGCAGCTTGCATCCTAGCACAGATACGCAGTATTTT.

This clone was recorded at least ten times. The chain joins TRBV5-8 to TRBJ2-6; D is possibly TRBD1 or TRBD2 (7 bases each). This CDR3 spans 14 amino acids. Deletions cut 9 bases from V and 4 bases from J, with 14 bases between. Germline CDR1 reads SGHTS; CDR2 reads YDEGEE. CDR3 bases: TGTGCCACCCCAGGGGGGGTAGGGGCCAACGTCCTGACTTTC. It codes for CATPGGVGANVLTF.

This clone was seen a single time. DNA of the CDR3: TGTGCCAGCAGCTTATACAGGGATGGAAACACCATATATTTT. This codes for CASSLYRDGNTIYF. The chain recombines TRBV7-2 with TRBJ1-3, with D possibly matching TRBD1 (6 bases). V was cut by 2 bases and J by 3 bases, with 8 bases left in between. This CDR3 contains 14 residues. The germline V gene has CDR1 SGHTA and CDR2 FQGNSA.